A selection of T cell receptor beta chains follows, all from one sample in a study of post-analysis software for immune sequencing data. TCRdb itself ran the PCR reads through MiXCR, one entry per CDR3 protein. This table has approximately 730,000 distinct CDR3 sequences, roughly 46% appearing once. Sequenced material: blood. The receptor set was obtained from a girl between 5 and 17 years old with multiple sclerosis. Both conserved end residues are part of each CDR3. The D gene is left open where the match is weak. Rows give clone size only sometimes, using once, few, many, or a class for an expanded clone.

v_call: TRBV7-2
d_call: NA
j_call: TRBJ2-3
clone_size: NA
cdr3_aa: CASTAGDTDVQYF
cdr3_nt: TGTGCCAGCACCGCGGGGGACACAGATGTGCAGTATTTT

v_call: TRBV4-2
d_call: NA
j_call: TRBJ2-6
clone_size: NA
cdr3_aa: CASSQDGTFNSGANVPTF
cdr3_nt: TGTGCCAGCAGCCAAGATGGGACCTTCAACTCTGGGGCCAACGTCCCGACTTTC

v_call: TRBV29-1
d_call: TRBD2
j_call: TRBJ2-1
clone_size: NA
cdr3_aa: CSVLLAGVYNEQFF
cdr3_nt: TGCAGCGTTTTGCTAGCGGGAGTCTACAATGAGCAGTTCTTC

v_call: TRBV15
d_call: NA
j_call: TRBJ1-2
clone_size: NA
cdr3_aa: CATSRDYMESNYGYTF
cdr3_nt: TGTGCCACCAGCAGAGATTATATGGAGAGTAACTATGGCTACACCTTC

v_call: TRBV10-3
d_call: NA
j_call: TRBJ2-7
clone_size: NA
cdr3_aa: CAIREKDGNYEQYF
cdr3_nt: TGTGCCATCAGAGAAAAGGACGGTAATTACGAGCAGTACTTC

v_call: TRBV20-1
d_call: NA
j_call: TRBJ2-5
clone_size: NA
cdr3_aa: CSAAPGIQETQYF
cdr3_nt: TGCAGTGCCGCGCCGGGGATCCAAGAGACCCAGTACTTC

v_call: TRBV5-1
d_call: TRBD1
j_call: TRBJ1-2
clone_size: NA
cdr3_aa: CASSLTGTGAYGYTF
cdr3_nt: TGCGCCAGCAGCCTCACCGGGACAGGGGCCTATGGCTACACCTTC

v_call: TRBV6-6
d_call: NA
j_call: TRBJ2-7
clone_size: NA
cdr3_aa: CASSYSISYYEQYF
cdr3_nt: TGTGCCAGCAGTTACTCGATTTCATACTACGAGCAGTACTTC

v_call: TRBV4-2
d_call: NA
j_call: TRBJ2-7
clone_size: NA
cdr3_aa: CASSPRIWGAYEQYF
cdr3_nt: TGTGCCAGCAGCCCGCGGATTTGGGGGGCCTACGAGCAGTACTTC

v_call: TRBV24-1
d_call: TRBD1
j_call: TRBJ1-2
clone_size: NA
cdr3_aa: CATSEAGGYYGYTF
cdr3_nt: TGTGCCACCAGTGAGGCAGGGGGCTACTATGGCTACACCTTC

v_call: TRBV20-1
d_call: TRBD1
j_call: TRBJ1-5
clone_size: NA
cdr3_aa: CSAGQEGGNQPQHF
cdr3_nt: TGCAGTGCTGGACAGGAGGGAGGCAATCAGCCCCAGCATTTT

v_call: TRBV4-3
d_call: NA
j_call: TRBJ2-3
clone_size: NA
cdr3_aa: CASSQDRRTPSTGTQYF
cdr3_nt: TGCGCCAGCAGCCAAGATCGCAGGACACCGAGCACAGGTACGCAGTATTTT

v_call: TRBV28
d_call: NA
j_call: TRBJ1-4
clone_size: NA
cdr3_aa: CASSLHSGVEKLFF
cdr3_nt: TGTGCCAGCAGTTTACATTCGGGGGTTGAAAAGCTGTTTTTT

v_call: TRBV7-9
d_call: NA
j_call: TRBJ2-7
clone_size: NA
cdr3_aa: CASSDRAGVLSYEQYF
cdr3_nt: TGTGCCAGCAGCGACAGGGCGGGGGTCCTTTCCTACGAGCAGTACTTC

v_call: TRBV29-1
d_call: NA
j_call: TRBJ2-5
clone_size: few
cdr3_aa: CSVFAETQYF
cdr3_nt: TGCAGCGTATTCGCTGAGACCCAGTACTTC

v_call: TRBV20-1
d_call: NA
j_call: TRBJ2-3
clone_size: few
cdr3_aa: CSALREGLTDTQYF
cdr3_nt: TGCAGTGCCCTCCGTGAGGGGCTCACAGATACGCAGTATTTT

v_call: TRBV29-1
d_call: NA
j_call: TRBJ2-7
clone_size: few
cdr3_aa: CSVARQGYEQYF
cdr3_nt: TGCAGCGTTGCTCGTCAGGGATACGAGCAGTACTTC

v_call: TRBV12-3/TRBV12-4
d_call: NA
j_call: TRBJ2-5
clone_size: few
cdr3_aa: CASSPSGFTETQYF
cdr3_nt: TGTGCCAGCAGTCCTTCGGGATTCACGGAGACCCAGTACTTC

v_call: TRBV12-3/TRBV12-4
d_call: NA
j_call: TRBJ1-1
clone_size: NA
cdr3_aa: CASSIGPEARAFF
cdr3_nt: TGTGCCAGCAGTATAGGGCCAGAAGCCCGCGCTTTCTTT

v_call: TRBV4-1
d_call: TRBD2
j_call: TRBJ2-1
clone_size: NA
cdr3_aa: CASSQAGGSDEQFF
cdr3_nt: TGCGCCAGCAGCCAAGCGGGCGGGAGCGATGAGCAGTTCTTC

v_call: TRBV20-1
d_call: TRBD2
j_call: TRBJ2-7
clone_size: NA
cdr3_aa: CSARDYTSGRYEQYF
cdr3_nt: TGCAGTGCTAGAGATTATACCAGCGGGAGGTACGAGCAGTACTTC

v_call: TRBV5-1
d_call: NA
j_call: TRBJ2-7
clone_size: NA
cdr3_aa: CASSLSMQTYEQYF
cdr3_nt: TGCGCCAGCAGCTTGTCCATGCAAACCTACGAGCAGTACTTC

v_call: TRBV28
d_call: TRBD1
j_call: TRBJ2-7
clone_size: NA
cdr3_aa: CASSPRTGANYEQYF
cdr3_nt: TGTGCCAGCAGTCCGCGGACAGGGGCTAACTACGAGCAGTACTTC

v_call: TRBV4-3
d_call: TRBD2
j_call: TRBJ2-1
clone_size: NA
cdr3_aa: CASSQEPGLGDYNEQFF
cdr3_nt: TGCGCCAGCAGCCAAGAACCGGGACTAGGGGACTACAATGAGCAGTTCTTC

v_call: TRBV2
d_call: NA
j_call: TRBJ1-2
clone_size: NA
cdr3_aa: CASSERGALGYTF
cdr3_nt: TGTGCCAGCAGTGAACGGGGGGCGCTTGGCTACACCTTC

v_call: TRBV9
d_call: NA
j_call: TRBJ1-2
clone_size: NA
cdr3_aa: CASSAGAPYGYTF
cdr3_nt: TGTGCCAGCAGCGCGGGAGCCCCCTATGGCTACACCTTC

v_call: TRBV7-2
d_call: NA
j_call: TRBJ1-4
clone_size: NA
cdr3_aa: CASSPEGEVFGKLFF
cdr3_nt: TGTGCCAGCAGCCCCGAGGGGGAGGTTTTTGGAAAACTGTTTTTT

v_call: TRBV24-1
d_call: NA
j_call: TRBJ2-1
clone_size: NA
cdr3_aa: CATTPGPKNEQFF
cdr3_nt: TGTGCCACCACCCCGGGACCTAAAAATGAGCAGTTCTTC

v_call: TRBV10-3
d_call: TRBD2
j_call: TRBJ2-3
clone_size: NA
cdr3_aa: CAISEEGTSSYGTDTQYF
cdr3_nt: TGTGCCATCAGTGAGGAAGGGACTAGCAGTTACGGCACAGATACGCAGTATTTT

v_call: TRBV6-1
d_call: TRBD2
j_call: TRBJ2-7
clone_size: NA
cdr3_aa: CASSPRASGFYEQYF
cdr3_nt: TGTGCCAGCAGTCCCCGGGCTAGCGGGTTCTACGAGCAGTACTTC

v_call: TRBV7-6
d_call: NA
j_call: TRBJ2-3
clone_size: NA
cdr3_aa: CASSLEARTADTQYF
cdr3_nt: TGTGCCAGCAGCTTAGAAGCTAGGACCGCAGATACGCAGTATTTT